This is a list of T cell receptor beta chains from one sample in a study of cytomegalovirus exposure and HLA in healthy donors. TCRdb keeps only in-frame clones here, not all; method: immunoSEQ multiplex PCR. This table holds about 140,000 clones, approximately 87% found once. Material for sequencing was PBMCs. The receptor set was obtained from a man between 18 and 35 years old in good health and CMV-seronegative. CDR3s include the opening cysteine and the closing phenylalanine or tryptophan. Each record gives: clone size, CDR3 length, V gene, D gene, J gene, CDR3 protein, CDR3 DNA. A D gene is named only where the DNA matches it firmly. Expanded clones are given a class, and other clones once, few, many or no size at all.

NA,14,TRBV7-8,NA,TRBJ2-3,CASSGGGGTDTQYF,TGTGCCAGCAGCGGAGGGGGCGGTACAGATACGCAGTATTTT
NA,15,TRBV30,TRBD1,TRBJ2-1,CAWDRVLSSYNEQFF,TGTGCCTGGGACAGGGTCCTAAGCTCCTACAATGAGCAGTTCTTC
NA,18,TRBV27,NA,TRBJ2-2,CASRPPPLSAGYTGELFF,TGTGCCAGCAGACCACCTCCCCTCTCAGCGGGCTACACCGGGGAGCTGTTTTTT
NA,15,TRBV15,TRBD2,TRBJ2-7,CATSRTGTSLYEQYF,TGTGCCACCAGCAGGACCGGGACTAGTCTCTACGAGCAGTACTTC
NA,15,TRBV11-2,NA,TRBJ1-1,CASSADRISNTEAFF,TGTGCCAGCAGCGCGGACAGAATTTCGAACACTGAAGCTTTCTTT
NA,16,TRBV5-6,NA,TRBJ2-3,CASSFGPGLNTDTQYF,TGTGCCAGCAGCTTCGGACCGGGACTTAACACAGATACGCAGTATTTT
NA,17,TRBV4-3,TRBD2,TRBJ2-1,CASSQEGSGEAYNEQFF,TGCGCCAGCAGCCAAGAGGGGAGCGGGGAAGCCTACAATGAGCAGTTCTTC
few,12,TRBV2,NA,TRBJ1-4,CASRVGGEKLFF,TGTGCCAGCAGGGTAGGCGGTGAAAAACTGTTTTTT
NA,13,TRBV11-1,NA,TRBJ2-3,CASSPVAADTQYF,TGTGCCAGCAGCCCTGTAGCGGCAGATACGCAGTATTTT
NA,14,TRBV7-2,NA,TRBJ1-1,CASSFRGQTDEAFF,TGTGCCAGCAGCTTTAGAGGACAGACCGATGAAGCTTTCTTT
NA,11,TRBV20-1,NA,TRBJ1-1,CSYARATEAFF,TGCAGTTACGCGAGGGCCACTGAAGCTTTCTTT
NA,18,TRBV2,TRBD2,TRBJ2-3,CASSPSSGGDVGTDTQYF,TGTGCCAGCAGTCCTTCTAGCGGGGGGGATGTCGGCACAGATACGCAGTATTTT
NA,16,TRBV19,TRBD2,TRBJ2-3,CASSTHLAGGGDTQYF,TGTGCCAGTAGTACTCATCTAGCGGGGGGAGGGGATACGCAGTATTTT
few,13,TRBV4-1,NA,TRBJ2-5,CASSQARSETQYF,TGCGCCAGCAGCCAAGCCCGGTCAGAGACCCAGTACTTC